These 5 T cell receptor beta chains share one sample of origin, sequenced in a study of cytomegalovirus exposure and HLA in healthy donors. It was with 60 Vbeta and 13 Jbeta primers that the PCR ran. Produced via immunoSEQ multiplex PCR; TCRdb's table is partial and in-frame only. The repertoire holds a few hundred thousand clones, with about four fifths as singletons. Sequenced: PBMCs. The receptors here all came from a woman between 50 and 59 years old in good health and CMV-seropositive.

J is TRBJ2-1 and V is TRBV27; D might be TRBD2 (5 bases). Germline V lookup: CDR1 MNHEY, CDR2 SMNVEV (reference sequence). Between the trimmed V and J ends, which lost 1 base and 0 bases, there was a span of 10 bases. The CDR3 is 16 residues long. In nucleotides, the CDR3 is TGTGCCAGCAGTTTATGGGCTAGCTCCTCCTACAATGAGCAGTTCTTC. It codes for CASSLWASSSYNEQFF.

This clone came up a few times. The rearrangement links TRBV29-1 to TRBJ2-3, with a possible D match to TRBD2 (6 bases). CDR3 size: 13 residues. CDR1 and CDR2 (germline): SQVTM, ANQGSEA. V lost 3 bases to trimming and J lost 6 bases, with 13 bases between them. The CDR3 protein is CSVDSGRMDTQYF. The CDR3 nucleotides are TGCAGCGTTGACAGCGGGCGCATGGATACGCAGTATTTT.

V and J are TRBV4-3 and TRBJ2-5; TRBD1 aligns across 10 bases. The ends lost 0 bases at V and 5 bases at J; junction bases unmatched: 3. The CDR3 loop spans 15 amino acids. The germline CDR1 and CDR2 sequences are LGHNA and YSLEER. CDR3 residues: CASSQEGQGRETQYF. CDR3 nucleotide sequence: TGCGCCAGCAGCCAAGAGGGACAGGGGAGGGAGACCCAGTACTTC.

Turning to this clone: The same CDR3 also results from other DNA sequences found in this sample. The chain joins TRBV6-5 to TRBJ1-1; 7 bases are shared with TRBD1. CDR1 and CDR2 (germline): MNHEY, SVGAGI. V lost 6 bases to trimming and J lost 0 bases; unmatched junction nucleotides: 4. CDR3 length: 14 amino acids. This CDR3 reads CASSPGGMNTEAFF. As DNA, the CDR3 is TGTGCCAGCAGCCCAGGGGGAATGAACACTGAAGCTTTCTTT.

This sequence joins TRBV6-1 and TRBJ2-3; 12 bases are shared with TRBD2. This CDR3 region has 15 residues. The germline gives CDR1 MNHNS, CDR2 SASEGT. V lost 3 bases to trimming and J lost 4 bases; unmatched junction nucleotides: 2. This CDR3 is CASSDLAGGPDTQYF. DNA of the CDR3: TGTGCCAGCAGTGACCTAGCGGGGGGGCCAGATACGCAGTATTTT.